This TCR beta chain was captured by sequencing in a study of T cell responses to AZD1222 COVID-19 vaccine. Findings and limits, study-wide: Nearly half of spike-specific TCRs reportedly target unmutated variant regions. A mostly white British donor set with more females was recruited, and clonal diversity was possibly underestimated. Along spike, vaccine-associated CD4 TCRs were found throughout, with dominance at 160-218 and 743-854. The study found Spike-specific TCR breadth and depth rose after two AZD1222 doses.

Comment on this clone: What it recognizes is unknown.

In germline, CDR1 is GTSNPN, CDR2 SVGIG (reference sequence). This CDR3 has 13 amino acids. V lost 0 bases and J 4 bases, leaving 7 bases between the germline ends. TCRdb keeps only in-frame clones here, not all; method: immunoSEQ multiplex PCR. The sample lists approximately 130,000 clones, 89% seen once, with roughly 8.9% in the top ten. This clonotype originated in an adult who received the AZD1222 COVID-19 vaccine. The sequences come from peripheral blood, collected 28 days after the second AZD1222 dose. The rearrangement uses TRBV30 and TRBJ1-5, with D unclear. CDR3 sequence: CAWSVMGNQPQHF. Here the CDR3 DNA reads TGTGCCTGGAGTGTAATGGGGAATCAGCCCCAGCATTTT. Together with reference TRBV30 and TRBJ1-5, the CDR3 gives the full variable domain: SQTIHQWPATLVQPVGSPLSLECTVEGTSNPNLYWYRQAAGRGLQLLFYSVGIGQISSEVPQNLSASRPQDRQFILSSKKLLLSDSGFYLCAWSVMGNQPQHFGDGTRLSIL.